The entry below describes one TCR beta chain. Unique molecular identifiers featured in how the TCRbeta library was prepared. TCRdb processed the PCR reads anew with MiXCR; each CDR3 protein has one entry. The table lists approximately 640,000 distinct CDR3 sequences, around a sixth of them singletons. The data were taken from a study of T-cell reconstitution after alpha-beta-depleted transplantation in children. V lost 4 bases and J lost 3; bases outside the gene matches: 6. Germline V CDR1 and CDR2: SNHLY, FYNNEI. This CDR3 is 16 amino acids long. The sample in question was PBMCs from the stem cell graft donor, obtained from the stem cell graft. The source of this sequence is a human donor who donated a stem cell graft to a child with acute myeloid leukemia. The rearrangement links TRBV2 to TRBJ2-2; 9 nucleotides agree with TRBD2. In DNA form, the CDR3 reads TGTGCCAGCAGTGTAAGCGGGGGGCAGTACACCGGGGAGCTGTTTTTT. Protein: CASSVSGGQYTGELFF. The full variable domain, completed using reference TRBV2 and TRBJ2-2, is EPEVTQTPSHQVTQMGQEVILRCVPISNHLYFYWYRQILGQKVEFLVSFYNNEISEKSEIFDDQFSVERPDGSNFTLKIRSTKLEDSAMYFCASSVSGGQYTGELFFGEGSRLTVL.